These T cell receptor beta chains were read from a single sample in a study of blood T cell repertoires in COVID-19. Some clones are missing from TCRdb's copy, which holds only in-frame ones; the method was immunoSEQ multiplex PCR. The sample has roughly 480,000 clones, 89% seen once. Material: peripheral blood. These receptor sequences come from a young man with COVID-19, enrolled during active disease. Both conserved end residues are part of each CDR3. Each record gives: V gene, J gene, CDR3 length, clone size, D gene, CDR3 DNA, CDR3 protein. The D gene is left open where the match is weak. The listing skips clone size in some rows; elsewhere it reads once, few, many or a size class.

>TRBV9|TRBJ2-7|15|-|TRBD2
TGTGCCAGCAGCGGAGGGACTAGCGTCTCCTACGAGCAGTACTTC
CASSGGTSVSYEQYF
>TRBV5-8|TRBJ2-1|13|-|TRBD1
TGTGCCAGCAGCTCCCAGACAGGGGTTGAGCAGTTCTTC
CASSSQTGVEQFF
>TRBV30|TRBJ2-6|13|-|-
TGTGCCTGGAGTTTGGGGCGGGCCAACGTCCTGACTTTC
CAWSLGRANVLTF
>TRBV18|TRBJ2-5|16|once|-
TGTGCCAGCTCAACGGTAACAGGGCCGACACCGAAGACCCAGTACTTC
CASSTVTGPTPKTQYF
>TRBV5-1|TRBJ2-7|15|-|TRBD1
TGCGCCAGCAGCGCCGTCGACAGGGCCGCCTACGAGCAGTACTTC
CASSAVDRAAYEQYF
>TRBV29-1|TRBJ2-1|14|-|-
TGCAGCGTTGCCACCCCTACCTCCTACAATGAGCAGTTCTTC
CSVATPTSYNEQFF
>TRBV4-1|TRBJ2-7|15|-|TRBD1
TGCGCCAGCAGCCAGGGGACAGGGGGCTCCTACGAGCAGTACTTC
CASSQGTGGSYEQYF
>TRBV6-6|TRBJ2-2|17|-|-
TGTGCCAGCAGTCAACAACCCGACAGATTGAACACCGGGGAGCTGTTTTTT
CASSQQPDRLNTGELFF
>TRBV18|TRBJ1-1|15|-|-
TGTGCCAGCTCACCAGCACGGGGGGTCGGGACTGAAGCTTTCTTT
CASSPARGVGTEAFF
>TRBV7-2|TRBJ2-3|15|-|-
TGTGCCAGCAGCTTAGGACCCTTTGAGCGAGATACGCAGTATTTT
CASSLGPFERDTQYF
>TRBV5-1|TRBJ1-5|14|-|-
TGCGCCAGCAGCACCGAAGGGGGGGATCAGCCCCAGCATTTT
CASSTEGGDQPQHF
>TRBV7-9|TRBJ1-1|12|-|-
TGTGCCAGCAGCTTAGCTTTTCCCCGGTTCCCGTTT
CASSLAFPRFPF
>TRBV4-1|TRBJ2-3|17|-|TRBD2
TGCGCCAGCAGCCAAACAGCGGGAGGTACTAGCACAGATACGCAGTATTTT
CASSQTAGGTSTDTQYF
>TRBV4-1|TRBJ1-2|12|-|TRBD1
TGCGCCAGCAGCCAAGCGGGACAGGCCTACACCTTC
CASSQAGQAYTF